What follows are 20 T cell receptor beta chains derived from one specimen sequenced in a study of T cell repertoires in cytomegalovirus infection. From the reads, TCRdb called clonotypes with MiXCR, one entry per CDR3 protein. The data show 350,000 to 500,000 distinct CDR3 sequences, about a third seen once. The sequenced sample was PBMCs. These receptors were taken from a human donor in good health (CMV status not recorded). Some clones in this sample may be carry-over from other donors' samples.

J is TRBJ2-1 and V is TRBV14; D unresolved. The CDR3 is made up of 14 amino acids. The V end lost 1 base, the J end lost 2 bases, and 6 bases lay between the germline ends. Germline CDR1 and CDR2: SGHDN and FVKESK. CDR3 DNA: TGTGCCAGCAGCCAAGGAGATGCCTACAATGAGCAGTTCTTC. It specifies CASSQGDAYNEQFF.

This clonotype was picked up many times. The CDR3 spells CASSAQGALDYGYTF. CDR3 nucleotides: TGTGCCAGCAGCGCACAGGGGGCTTTAGACTATGGCTACACCTTC. The V and J genes are TRBV7-3 and TRBJ1-2, with 9 bases matching TRBD1. The CDR3 runs to 15 residues. Germline loops: CDR1 SGHTA, CDR2 FQGTGA. The V segment lost 5 bases and the J segment 3 bases; nucleotides outside the gene matches: 7.

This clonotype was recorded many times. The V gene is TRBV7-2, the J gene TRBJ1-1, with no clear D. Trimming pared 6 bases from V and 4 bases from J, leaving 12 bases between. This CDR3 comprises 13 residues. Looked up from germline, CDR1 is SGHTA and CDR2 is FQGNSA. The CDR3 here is CASRTDISTEAFF. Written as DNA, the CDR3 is TGTGCCAGCAGGACTGATATTTCCACTGAAGCTTTCTTT. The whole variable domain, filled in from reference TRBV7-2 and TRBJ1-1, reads GAGVSQSPSNKVTEKGKDVELRCDPISGHTALYWYRQSLGQGLEFLIYFQGNSAPDKSGLPSDRFSAERTGGSVSTLTIQRTQQEDSAVYLCASRTDISTEAFFGQGTRLTVV.

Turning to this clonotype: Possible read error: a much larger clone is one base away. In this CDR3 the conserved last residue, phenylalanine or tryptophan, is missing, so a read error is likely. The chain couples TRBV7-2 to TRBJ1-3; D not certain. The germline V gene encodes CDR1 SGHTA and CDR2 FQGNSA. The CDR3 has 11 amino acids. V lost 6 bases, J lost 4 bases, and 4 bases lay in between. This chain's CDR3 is CASREGNTIYL. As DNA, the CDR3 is TGTGCCAGCAGGGAGGGAAACACCATATATTTG.

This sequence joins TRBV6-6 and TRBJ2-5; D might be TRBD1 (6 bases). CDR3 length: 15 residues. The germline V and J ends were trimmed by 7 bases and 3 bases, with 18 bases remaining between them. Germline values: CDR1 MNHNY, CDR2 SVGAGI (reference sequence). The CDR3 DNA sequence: TGTGCCAGCACCCCAGGCGGAACAGGGAAAGAGACCCAGTACTTC. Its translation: CASTPGGTGKETQYF.

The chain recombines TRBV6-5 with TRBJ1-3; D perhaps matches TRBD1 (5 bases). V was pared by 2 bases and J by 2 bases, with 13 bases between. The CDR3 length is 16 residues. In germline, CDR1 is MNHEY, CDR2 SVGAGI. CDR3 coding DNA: TGTGCCAGCAGTTACAGGGCAGGGTCTACTGGAAACACCATATATTTT. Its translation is CASSYRAGSTGNTIYF.

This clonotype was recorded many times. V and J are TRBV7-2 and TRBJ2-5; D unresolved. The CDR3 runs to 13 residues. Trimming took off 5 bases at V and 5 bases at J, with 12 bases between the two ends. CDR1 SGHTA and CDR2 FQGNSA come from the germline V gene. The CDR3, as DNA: TGTGCCAGCAGCCCTTCGGAGCCTGAGACCCAGTACTTC. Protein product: CASSPSEPETQYF.

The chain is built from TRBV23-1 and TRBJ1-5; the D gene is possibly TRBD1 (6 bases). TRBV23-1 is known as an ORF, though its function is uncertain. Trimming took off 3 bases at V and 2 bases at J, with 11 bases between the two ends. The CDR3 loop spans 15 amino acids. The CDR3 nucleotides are TGCGCCAGCAGTCACTCGGGACACCGCAATCAGCCCCAGCATTTT. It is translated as CASSHSGHRNQPQHF.

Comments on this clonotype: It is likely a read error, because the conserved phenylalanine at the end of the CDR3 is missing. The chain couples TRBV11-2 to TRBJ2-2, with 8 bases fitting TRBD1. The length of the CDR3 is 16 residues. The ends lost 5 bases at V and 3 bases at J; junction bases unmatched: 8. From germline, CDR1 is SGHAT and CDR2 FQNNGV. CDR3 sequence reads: CASSHRTGSDTGELFC. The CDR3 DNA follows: TGTGCCAGCAGCCATAGGACAGGGAGTGACACCGGGGAGCTGTTTTGT.

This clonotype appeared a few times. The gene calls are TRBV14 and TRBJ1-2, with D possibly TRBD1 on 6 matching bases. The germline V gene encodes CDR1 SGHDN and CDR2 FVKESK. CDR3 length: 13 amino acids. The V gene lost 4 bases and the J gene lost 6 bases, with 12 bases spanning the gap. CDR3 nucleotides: TGTGCCAGCAGCCGTGGGGCAGGGGATGGCTACACCTTC. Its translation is CASSRGAGDGYTF.

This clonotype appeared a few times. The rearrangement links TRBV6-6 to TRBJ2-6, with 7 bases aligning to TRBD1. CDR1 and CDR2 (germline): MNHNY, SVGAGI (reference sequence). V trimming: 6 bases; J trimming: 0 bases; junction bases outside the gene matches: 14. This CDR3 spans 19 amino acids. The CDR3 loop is CASRDRRDSENSGANVLTF. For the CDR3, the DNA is TGTGCCAGCAGGGACCGCCGGGACAGTGAAAACTCTGGGGCCAACGTCCTGACTTTC.

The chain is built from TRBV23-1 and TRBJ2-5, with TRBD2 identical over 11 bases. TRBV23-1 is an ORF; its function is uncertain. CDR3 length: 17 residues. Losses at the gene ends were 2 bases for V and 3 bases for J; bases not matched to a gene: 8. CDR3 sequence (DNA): TGCGCCAGCAGTCAACTCCTTAGCGGGGGGGCCGAAGAGACCCAGTACTTC. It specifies CASSQLLSGGAEETQYF.

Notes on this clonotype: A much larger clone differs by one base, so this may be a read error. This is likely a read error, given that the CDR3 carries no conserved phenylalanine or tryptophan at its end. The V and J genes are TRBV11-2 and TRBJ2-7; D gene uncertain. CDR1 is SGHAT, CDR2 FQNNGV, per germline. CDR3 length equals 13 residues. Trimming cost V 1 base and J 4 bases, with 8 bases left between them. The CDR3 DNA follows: TGTGCCAGCAGCTTAGCAAAAGGGTACGAGCAGTACTTA. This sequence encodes CASSLAKGYEQYL.

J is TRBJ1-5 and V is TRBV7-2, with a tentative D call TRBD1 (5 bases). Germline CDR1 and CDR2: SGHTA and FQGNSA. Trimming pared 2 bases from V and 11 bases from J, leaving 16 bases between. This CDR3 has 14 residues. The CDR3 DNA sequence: TGTGCCAGCAGCTTAACGGGACCCCTCCAAACCCAGCATTTT. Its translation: CASSLTGPLQTQHF.

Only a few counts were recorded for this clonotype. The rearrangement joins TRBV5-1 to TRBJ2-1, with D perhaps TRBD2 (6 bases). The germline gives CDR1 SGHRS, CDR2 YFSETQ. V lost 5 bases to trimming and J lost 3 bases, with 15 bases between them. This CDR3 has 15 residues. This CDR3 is CASSTFPGDYNEQFF. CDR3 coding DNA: TGCGCCAGCAGTACTTTTCCGGGGGACTACAATGAGCAGTTCTTC.

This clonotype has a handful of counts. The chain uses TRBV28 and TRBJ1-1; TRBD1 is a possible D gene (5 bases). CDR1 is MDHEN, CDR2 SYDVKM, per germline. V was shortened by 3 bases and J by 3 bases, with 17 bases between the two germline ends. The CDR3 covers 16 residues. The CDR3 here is CASSFDDSILYTEAFF. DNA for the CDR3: TGTGCCAGCAGTTTCGACGACAGTATCCTTTACACTGAAGCTTTCTTT.

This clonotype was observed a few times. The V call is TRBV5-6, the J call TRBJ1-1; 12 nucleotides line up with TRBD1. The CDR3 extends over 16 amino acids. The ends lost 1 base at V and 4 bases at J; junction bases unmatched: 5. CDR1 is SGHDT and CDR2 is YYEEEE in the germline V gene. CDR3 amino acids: CASSLPGQGAGTEAFF. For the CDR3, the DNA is TGTGCCAGCAGCTTGCCGGGACAGGGGGCTGGCACTGAAGCTTTCTTT.

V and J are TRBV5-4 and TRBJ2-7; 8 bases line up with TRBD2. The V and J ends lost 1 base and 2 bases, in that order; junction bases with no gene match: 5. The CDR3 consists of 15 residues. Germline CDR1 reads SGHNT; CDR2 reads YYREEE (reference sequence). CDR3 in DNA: TGTGCCAGCAGCTTGTGGGGCGGGGGGCCCTACGAGCAGTACTTC. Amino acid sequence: CASSLWGGGPYEQYF.

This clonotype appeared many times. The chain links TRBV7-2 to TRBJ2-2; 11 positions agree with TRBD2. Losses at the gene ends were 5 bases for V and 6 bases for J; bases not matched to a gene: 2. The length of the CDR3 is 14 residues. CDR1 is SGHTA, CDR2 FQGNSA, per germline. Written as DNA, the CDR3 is TGTGCCAGCAGCCTTAGCGGGGGGGCCGGGGAGCTGTTTTTT. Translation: CASSLSGGAGELFF. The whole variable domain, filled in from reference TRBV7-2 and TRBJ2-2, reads GAGVSQSPSNKVTEKGKDVELRCDPISGHTALYWYRQSLGQGLEFLIYFQGNSAPDKSGLPSDRFSAERTGGSVSTLTIQRTQQEDSAVYLCASSLSGGAGELFFGEGSRLTVL.

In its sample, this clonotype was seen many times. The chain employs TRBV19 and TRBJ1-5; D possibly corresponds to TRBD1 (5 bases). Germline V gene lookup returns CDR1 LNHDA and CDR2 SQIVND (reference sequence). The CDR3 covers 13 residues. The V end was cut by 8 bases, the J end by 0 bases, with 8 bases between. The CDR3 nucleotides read TGTGCCAGTTCCGACAGTAGCAATCAGCCCCAGCATTTT. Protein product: CASSDSSNQPQHF.